This T cell receptor beta chain was documented in a study of vaccination and CD4 T cells after COVID-19 (dated by TCRdb to 2021 to 2024). Regarding the complete study: Convalescent patients had a positive SARS-CoV-2 result on nasal swab PCR, and of these patients, several had mild disease and one had severe disease. Six males and four females were included in the convalescent cohort, with two Hispanic individuals, seven Caucasians, two Asians and one multiracial person represented. Each participant got two doses of either the Pfizer-BioNTech BNT162b2 vaccine (n=8) or the Moderna mRNA-1273 vaccine (n=2). Post-COVID blood samples from convalescent patients were collected a median of roughly 100 days after diagnosis, with a range of roughly 30 to 161 days. Post-vaccine blood samples were taken a median of around 68 days after the second vaccine dose, with a range of roughly 13 to 250 days. Culture stimuli were overlapping spike peptide pools from SARS-CoV-2 and from the common cold coronaviruses HCoV-NL63, HCoV-OC43 and HCoV-229E. In control cultures, a CEFX viral epitope pool was used as positive control, an HIV-1 Nef peptide pool was used as negative control, or no peptide was added. In about 11 COVID-19 convalescent patients and a handful of infection-naive healthy vaccine recipients, the spike-specific CD4+ TCR repertoire before mRNA vaccination was compared with the repertoire after mRNA vaccination.

Overall study outcomes, separate from this receptor: Among convalescent patients, a median approximately 88% of the SARS-CoV-2-reactive clones seen after vaccination appeared only after vaccination, which suggests priming specific to the vaccine. Relatively few convalescent patients were included in the study, and early timepoints after natural infection were not analyzed. The median number of SARS-CoV-2-reactive clonotypes rose from 20 to 25 after infection to a few dozen after vaccination, but the change was not significant. Nearly all vaccine-specific clones in convalescent patients (304 of 307) were mono-reactive for SARS-CoV-2 spike rather than cross-reactive with common cold coronaviruses.

This clonotype was observed a handful of times. Its antigen is unknown. No base quality values were provided; no much bigger clone lies one nucleotide off. Preparation of the library involved PCR. DNA from cultured CD4+ T cells was subjected to TCR sequencing with the Oncomine TCR Beta short-read assay at the Johns Hopkins FTIC core. Genomic DNA was extracted from the cultured CD4+ T cells with the QIAamp micro DNA kit. Oncomine TCR Beta libraries made from cultured CD4+ T cells were pooled using unique dual indexes and sequenced on an Illumina iSeq 100. For the original study's pipeline: Non-productive sequences were filtered out, and CDR3s that did not start with C, did not end with F or W, or were shorter than 7 amino acids were discarded. The MANAFEST web application identified antigen-specific clonotypes by comparing peptide-stimulated wells against reference wells and other culture wells. To be called positive, a clone needed an FDR below 0.05, an odds ratio above 5, and a productive frequency above 0.1% in at least two of three replicate wells. A clonotype was classed as cross-reactive if the clonotype showed significant expansion both in SARS-CoV-2 spike wells and in at least one common cold coronavirus spike condition. Similarity between CDR3 sequences was evaluated in R version 3.6.1 using Levenshtein distances (stringdist) and unrooted phylogenetic trees (ape). TCRdb trimmed the raw reads at Q25, called clones with MiXCR and kept productive beta chains. When rows share a CDR3 protein, they turn into one entry using the most common DNA and genes. Clone size and V and J calls follow TCRdb, not the original study. Within this sample are 7,500 to 10,000 distinct CDR3 sequences, with under 50% of them counted one time only. The ten largest clones add up to 9.5% to 15% of the sample.

The germline V gene gives CDR1 as SGHTA and CDR2 as FQGTGA. Here V drops 3 bases and J drops 6 bases, and the junction holds 7 bases not matched to any gene. The CDR3 sequence holds 15 residues, the cysteine and phenylalanine included. Only the CDR3 region is kept as DNA, spanning 45 bases read in frame from base 1. Reading the label with the study, this specimen's treatment or condition is: approximately 10-day PBMC culture with coronavirus spike peptide pools or control peptides (ViraFEST assay). The ViraFEST assay was used in the study, in which antigen-specific T cells were expanded with peptide pools and expanded clonotypes were subsequently identified by TCR sequencing. Positive SARS-CoV-2 PCR tests in the convalescent patients dated from March to December 2020, before Alpha, Beta and Delta variants emerged in the United States. Each well held two million PBMCs cultured with around 10 ug/ml peptide pools in IMDM containing approximately 5% human AB serum and approximately 10 IU/ml IL-2. Half of the culture medium was replaced with fresh IL-2-containing medium on days 3 and 7. Once the cells had been in culture for less than 12 days, the EasySep CD4+ T cell isolation kit was used to isolate CD4+ T cells by negative selection. PBMCs were separated from whole blood using Ficoll-Paque Plus gradient centrifugation and then either used fresh or cryopreserved at -140C. Each culture condition was generally run in triplicate wells.

The sequenced material came from CD4+ T cells from blood, cultured in vitro. The clonotype originates from a human donor who had recovered from COVID-19. The sequence is built from TRBV7-3 and TRBJ2-7, with 11 bases aligning to TRBD1. The DNA sequence is as follows: TGTGCCAGCAGCTTCCGACCGGGACAGGGGGGCGAGCAGTACTTC. Its translation reads: CASSFRPGQGGEQYF.